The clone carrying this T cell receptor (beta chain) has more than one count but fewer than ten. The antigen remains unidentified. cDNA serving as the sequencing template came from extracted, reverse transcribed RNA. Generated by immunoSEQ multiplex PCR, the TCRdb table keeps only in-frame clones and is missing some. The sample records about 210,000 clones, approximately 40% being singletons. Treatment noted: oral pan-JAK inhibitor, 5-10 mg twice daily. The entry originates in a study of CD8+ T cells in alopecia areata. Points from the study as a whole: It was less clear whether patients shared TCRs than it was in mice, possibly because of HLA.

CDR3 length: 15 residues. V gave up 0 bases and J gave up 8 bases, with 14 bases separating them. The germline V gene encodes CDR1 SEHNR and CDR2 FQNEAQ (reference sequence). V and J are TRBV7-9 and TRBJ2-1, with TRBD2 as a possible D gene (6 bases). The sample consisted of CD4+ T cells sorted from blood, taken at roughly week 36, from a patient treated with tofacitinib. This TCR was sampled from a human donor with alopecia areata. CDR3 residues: CASSLAGRSWDEQFF. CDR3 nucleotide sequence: TGTGCCAGCAGCTTAGCAGGGAGGAGTTGGGATGAGCAGTTCTTC.